This T cell receptor beta chain was identified during a study of regulatory T cells in long-lasting Graves disease. This clonotype occurred many times. The CDR3 spans 12 residues. V was clipped by 10 bases and J by 8 bases; unmatched bases: 9. CDR1 is MNHNS and CDR2 is SASEGT in the germline V gene. Assembly of TCR beta libraries relied on iRepertoire HTBI primers together with Arm-PCR of CDR3 regions. TCRdb passed the multiplex PCR reads through MiXCR, listing each CDR3 protein once. Among 400,000 to 500,000 distinct CDR3 sequences listed, approximately 22% were seen once. Specified time point: persistent/refractory GD, antithyroid drugs over 5 years with positive TRAb. There was RNA extracted from PBMCs, and the TCR library was made from it.

The sequencing used peripheral blood mononuclear cells (PBMCs), collected when the disease was refractory, from a patient treated with antithyroid drugs. The chain uses TRBV6-1 and TRBJ1-2, with 8 bases aligning to TRBD1. The origin of this receptor is a female donor with Graves disease. The CDR3 here is CATQQGGEGYTF. In nucleotides, the CDR3 is TGTGCCACCCAACAGGGGGGCGAAGGCTACACCTTC.